These 6 T cell receptor beta chains were sequenced from one sample in a study of T-cell memory formation after mild COVID-19. In TCRdb, the 5' RACE reads were re-called with MiXCR into one record per CDR3 protein. Among 58,000 or so distinct CDR3 sequences listed, roughly 25% were seen once. Sequenced material: PBMCs or a T cell subset sorted from them (not recorded which). Receptor source: a man aged 18-30 years who had mild COVID-19 (a few samples of this study predate the infection). Cell type and time point are not known.

This clonotype appeared a few times. This rearrangement joins TRBV29-1 to TRBJ2-1; TRBD1 aligns across 9 bases. V shed 4 bases and J 5 bases; nucleotides not matched to a gene: 6. The CDR3 length is 14 residues. The germline gives CDR1 SQVTM, CDR2 ANQGSEA. CDR3 amino acids: CSVVGTGSNNEQFF. For the CDR3, the DNA is TGCAGCGTTGTGGGGACAGGGAGCAACAATGAGCAGTTCTTC.

The chain carries TRBV9 and TRBJ1-1, with a tentative D call TRBD1 (6 bases). Trimming left V 3 bases short and J 4 bases short, with 22 bases between. CDR1 is SGDLS and CDR2 is YYNGEE in the germline V gene. This CDR3 contains 17 residues. CDR3 sequence reads: CASSEGIVGGVTTEAFF. CDR3 coding DNA: TGTGCCAGCAGCGAGGGGATCGTTGGGGGCGTGACCACTGAAGCTTTCTTT.

The V and J genes are TRBV5-1 and TRBJ1-3; the D is unclear. Germline CDR1 and CDR2: SGHRS and YFSETQ. The length of the CDR3 is 14 residues. Trimming cost V 4 bases and J 1 base, with 9 bases left between them. In DNA, the CDR3 is TGCGCCAGCAGCCCGTATTCGTCTGGAAACACCATATATTTT. Its translation: CASSPYSSGNTIYF.

The V and J genes are TRBV5-1 and TRBJ2-3; D is ambiguous. The germline V and J ends were trimmed by 0 bases and 5 bases, with 13 bases remaining between them. There are 15 residues in the CDR3. CDR1 is SGHRS, CDR2 YFSETQ, per germline. As DNA, the CDR3 is TGCGCCAGCAGCTTGGCCTTAAGGGTTATAGATACGCAGTATTTT. Translation: CASSLALRVIDTQYF.

This clonotype was seen a handful of times. This chain uses TRBV6-2 or TRBV6-3 with TRBJ2-2, with 7 bases that match TRBD1. The length of the CDR3 is 12 residues. Germline trimming cut 6 bases from V and 7 bases from J; bases unmatched to any gene: 2. Germline V lookup: CDR1 MNHEY, CDR2 SVGEGT. CDR3 amino acids: CASSTGVGELFF. CDR3 nucleotides: TGTGCCAGCAGCACAGGGGTCGGGGAGCTGTTTTTT.

The chain recombines TRBV6-1 with TRBJ1-1, with a possible D match to TRBD1 (6 bases). The V gene's germline CDR1 is MNHNS and CDR2 SASEGT. CDR3 length equals 13 residues. V lost 10 bases to trimming and J lost 0 bases, with 12 bases between them. Written as DNA, the CDR3 is TGTGCCACCCACAGGGACCTGAACACTGAAGCTTTCTTT. Protein: CATHRDLNTEAFF.